This TCR beta chain was obtained from a study of regulatory T cells in long-lasting Graves disease. Time point denoted: newly diagnosed GD, antithyroid drugs for less than 3 months. Extracted RNA from PBMCs served as the source of the TCR library. Patients were from an endocrinology department in Xi'an, China. The germline V gene has CDR1 MNHEY and CDR2 SMNVEV (reference sequence). The CDR3 loop spans 13 amino acids. V dropped 3 bases and J dropped 4 bases, with 8 bases sitting between them. This clonotype was seen ten or more times. iRepertoire HTBI primers and Arm-PCR of CDR3 regions built TCR beta libraries. TCRdb fed the multiplex PCR reads into MiXCR, producing one record per CDR3 protein. The profile shows around 400,000 distinct CDR3 sequences, about 11% of them singletons. The same data also contributed to another study, on T cells in Graves' hyperthyroidism and ophthalmopathy. From that second work: First-round RT-PCR targeting the TCR CDR3 was performed with the HTBI primer set.

The rearrangement uses TRBV27 and TRBJ2-3; tentatively, D is TRBD1 (6 bases). The material sequenced was peripheral blood mononuclear cells (PBMCs), taken at new diagnosis, from a patient treated with antithyroid drugs. The clonotype was recovered from a woman aged 18-29 years with Graves disease. CDR3 bases: TGTGCCAGCAGTTTGAACAGGGCAGATACGCAGTATTTT. Translated, it gives CASSLNRADTQYF.